This T cell receptor (beta chain) emerged from a study of shared clonotypes between healthy human individuals (dated by TCRdb to 2020 to 2022). Concerning the study at large: The cohort comprised a couple of women and a few men aged 18 to 49 years. Between about 0.94 and 8.9 billion PBMCs per donor were obtained by leukapheresis. To estimate repertoire size and how much clonotype sharing occurs between individuals, the study deeply sequenced the blood TCR repertoires of about 5 healthy adults. Per donor, three plates each were used for CD4 naive and CD4 memory, two for CD8 naive, and one for CD8 memory. Different laboratories and diverse techniques were used to prepare libraries and sequence TCR repertoires, to increase sequencing depth and limit assay-specific biases.

TCR CDR3 regions were amplified from genomic DNA by multiplex PCR using the deep immunoSEQ assay. Genomic DNA extracted from each cell subset was distributed evenly over all wells of several immunoSEQ 96-well plates, and each plate served as one replicate. For sorted subsets, 200 ng of genomic DNA, equivalent to 25,000 to 35,000 T cell genomes, went into each replicate PCR. Purified libraries were measured with a Qubit 3.0 fluorometer, size-checked on a Bioanalyzer 2100, and measured again with the KAPA Library Quantification kit. Every immunoSEQ 96-well plate was sequenced on a separate single-read 150-cycle Illumina NextSeq 550 flow cell. Regarding the original processing steps: Because the immunoSEQ output held only junctional sequences and lacked quality scores, the filtering could not match the filtering applied to full-length reads. Sequences were annotated with PyIR, a Python wrapper for IgBLAST v1.9, and V/J genes and CDR3 were assigned using IMGT germline references. Reads were removed for weak V/J assignments (E-value above 1e-6), missing CDR3, stop codons, out-of-frame junctions, or ambiguous translated residues. V3J clonotypes were defined as sequences sharing an identical inferred V gene, J gene, and CDR3 amino acid sequence. The percentage overlap between two repertoires was calculated by dividing the number of shared unique clonotypes by the size of the smaller repertoire. Three approaches were used to assess repertoire richness: RTK rarefaction, the Chao1 estimator, and Recon v2.1 estimates of unobserved clonotypes. OLGA was used to compute generation probabilities for all TCRbeta clonotypes that the gDNA method yielded from a handful of donors. Held by TCRdb, this immuneACCESS table contains in-frame sequences only and omits some clones. Under half of the omission traces to an unresolved V gene where checked; the cause of the rest is unknown. D and trimming come from the DNA, and the V and J calls and clone size come from that table. The sample includes about 2.1 million clones, with about 94% observed a single time. Of the sample, 1.5% to 2% is held by the ten largest clones.

CD8 naive samples were obtained by positive selection for CCR7 among CD45RO-negative cells, yielding a CD45RA+CCR7+ population from which TemRA cells were excluded. The donors were healthy, HIV-negative adults with no recently reported acute infections or vaccinations. All donors were Caucasian adults living in Nashville, Tennessee, USA. After blood collection by leukapheresis, PBMCs were isolated using Ficoll-Histopaque density gradient centrifugation and then cryopreserved in the vapor phase of liquid nitrogen. Analytical flow cytometry was used to check the purity and quantity of each magnetically sorted T cell population. Each sorted fraction had its genomic DNA isolated and then quantified by UV absorbance on a Nanodrop 2000c. The germline V gene (reference sequence) gives CDR1 as MNHEY and CDR2 as SMNVEV. The CDR3 has 15 amino acids, counting the end cysteine and phenylalanine. Only CDR3 DNA is held: 45 bases, read in frame from base 1. V lost 5 bases and J lost 8 bases, and the count of bases not matched to a germline gene is 11.

The study at large found these results: Incomplete sequencing was indicated by rarefaction of sorted-subset datasets, despite the large sequencing depth. When a handful of donors were compared, the shared fraction of clonotypes was about 5.4% for naive CD4, roughly 3.4% for naive CD8, 2% to 2.5% for memory CD4, and 0.3% to 0.5% for memory CD8. Pairwise subsampling led to the expectation that sequencing depth would affect the degree of clonotype sharing among donors. Naive subsets generally had larger estimated clonotype richness than memory subsets did. Sampling was limited to blood, and TCR repertoires in tissue likely differ from TCR repertoires in blood. The small number of donors limited the genetic and exposure-history diversity represented. Compared with non-shared clonotypes, the clonotypes found in all four sorted-subset donors had higher generation probabilities.

Points on this clone: The antigen this receptor binds is unknown. No much larger clone exists at a distance of one base, and base qualities are not known.

Here the chain combines TRBV27 and TRBJ2-1; 8 bases in the middle match TRBD2. This sequence originates from a man younger than 30 in good health. Some clones in this sample may be carry-over from other donors' samples. Source material: naive CD8+ T cells from PBMCs. What this sample's cell subset or site label stands for: CD45RA+CCR7+. The sequenced DNA is TGTGCCAGCAGTACCCCTGCGGGAGGAGTGTATGAGCAGTTCTTC. The resulting protein is CASSTPAGGVYEQFF.